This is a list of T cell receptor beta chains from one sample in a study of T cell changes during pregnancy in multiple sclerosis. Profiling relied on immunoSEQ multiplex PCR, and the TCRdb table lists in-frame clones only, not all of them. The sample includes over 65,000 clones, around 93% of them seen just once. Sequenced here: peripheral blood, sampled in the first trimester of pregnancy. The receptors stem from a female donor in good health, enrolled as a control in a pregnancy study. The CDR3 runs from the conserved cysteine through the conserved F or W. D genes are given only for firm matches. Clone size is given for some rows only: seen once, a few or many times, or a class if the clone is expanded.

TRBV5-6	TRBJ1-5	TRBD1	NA	TGTGCCAGCAGCTACACCGGGACAGGGGTCAATCAGCCCCAGCATTTT	CASSYTGTGVNQPQHF
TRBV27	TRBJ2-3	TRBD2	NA	TGTGCCAGCTTCGGCAGCGGGGATACAGATACGCAGTATTTT	CASFGSGDTDTQYF
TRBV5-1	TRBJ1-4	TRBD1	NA	TGCGCCAGCAGCCCCGGGACAGGGGTTAATGAAAAACTGTTTTTT	CASSPGTGVNEKLFF
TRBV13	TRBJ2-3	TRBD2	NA	TGTGCCAGCAGCTTCCTTCGCGGGGGAGCTAGCACAGATACGCAGTATTTT	CASSFLRGGASTDTQYF
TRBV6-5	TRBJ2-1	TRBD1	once	TGTGCCAGCAGGTCTCCGGGACAGGGCTACAATGAGCAGTTCTTC	CASRSPGQGYNEQFF
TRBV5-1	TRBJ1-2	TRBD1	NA	TGCGCCAGCAGCGTGACGCCCGGGACAGGGAGTCGCTACACCTTC	CASSVTPGTGSRYTF
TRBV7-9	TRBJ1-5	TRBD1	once	TGTGCCAGGACGAAGACAGGGAAGTTTAGCAATCAGCCCCAGCATTTT	CARTKTGKFSNQPQHF
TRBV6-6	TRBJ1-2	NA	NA	TGTGCCAGCAGTCCAGGGTCCTATGGCTACACCTTC	CASSPGSYGYTF
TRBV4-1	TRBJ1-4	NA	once	TGCGCCAGCAGCGGGCAGGCTAATGAAAAACTGTTTTTT	CASSGQANEKLFF
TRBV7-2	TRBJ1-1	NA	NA	TGTGCCAGCAGCCTTAGACAAACAAACACTGAAGCTTTCTTT	CASSLRQTNTEAFF
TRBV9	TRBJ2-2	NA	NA	TGTGCCAGCAGCGTTAGCACGGCTGGTTGGTCCTGGAGGACCGGGGAGCTGTTTTTT	CASSVSTAGWSWRTGELFF
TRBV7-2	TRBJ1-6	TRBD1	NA	TGTGCCAGCAGCTTCTCCGGGACAGGGGTATCACCCCTCCACTTT	CASSFSGTGVSPLHF
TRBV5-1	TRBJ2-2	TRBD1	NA	TGCGCCAGCAATGCAGGGGGCCAGGGCGGGGAGCTGTTTTTT	CASNAGGQGGELFF
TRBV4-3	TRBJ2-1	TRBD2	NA	TGCGCCAGCAGCCAAGATATGACCCCTTTTAGCGGGGGGGCCTACAATGAGCAGTTCTTC	CASSQDMTPFSGGAYNEQFF
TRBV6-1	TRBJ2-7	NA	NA	TGTGCCAGCAGTGAAGCGCCAAGAAGCCCAGGGGAGCAGTACTTC	CASSEAPRSPGEQYF
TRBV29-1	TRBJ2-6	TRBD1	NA	TGCAGCGTACAGGGAAGGGGGCCTGGGGCCAACGTCCTGACTTTC	CSVQGRGPGANVLTF
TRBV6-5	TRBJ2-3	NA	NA	TGTGCCAGCAGTTACCACCGGGGGAGGGGGAGGAAGCAGTATTTT	CASSYHRGRGRKQYF
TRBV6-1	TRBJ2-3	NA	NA	TGTGCCAGCAGTGAAGTCCGGGGGACTAGCACAGATACGCAGTATTTT	CASSEVRGTSTDTQYF
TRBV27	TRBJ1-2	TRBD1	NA	TGTGCCAGCAGTTTATTCCGACAGGGGCGGGGATCGGATGGCTACACCTTC	CASSLFRQGRGSDGYTF
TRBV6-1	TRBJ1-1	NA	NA	TGTGCCAGCAGTGAAGTGAGGAACACTGAAGCTTTCTTT	CASSEVRNTEAFF
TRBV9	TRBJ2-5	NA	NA	TGTGCCAGCAGCGTATCAATCCAAGAGACCCAGTACTTC	CASSVSIQETQYF
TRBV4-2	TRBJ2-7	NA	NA	TGTGCCAGCAGCCAGGGGCATGGTAGCAGGCTCGAGCAGTACTTC	CASSQGHGSRLEQYF
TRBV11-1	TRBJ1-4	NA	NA	TGTGCCAGCAGCTTAGCCAGGTGGGATGAAAAACTGTTTTTT	CASSLARWDEKLFF
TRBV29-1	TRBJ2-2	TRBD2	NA	TGCAGCGTGGCGGGGGGCGATACGAACACCGGGGAGCTGTTTTTT	CSVAGGDTNTGELFF
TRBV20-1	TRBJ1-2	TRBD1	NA	TGCAGTGCTGCGACAGGGGGGGGCTACACCTTC	CSAATGGGYTF
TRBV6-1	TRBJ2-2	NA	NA	TGTGCCAGCCGGGGAGAGGGGGTGGGGCGCGGGGAGCTGTTTTTT	CASRGEGVGRGELFF
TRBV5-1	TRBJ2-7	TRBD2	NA	TGCGCCAGCAGCTATTGGACTAGCGGCACCTACGAGCAGTACTTC	CASSYWTSGTYEQYF
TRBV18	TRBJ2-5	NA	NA	TGTGCCAGCTCACCGGACTCAGTTCAAGAGACCCAGTACTTC	CASSPDSVQETQYF
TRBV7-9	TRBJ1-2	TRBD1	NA	TGTGCCAGCAGCCCCCGGGGACAGTTAGCTAACTATGGCTACACCTTC	CASSPRGQLANYGYTF
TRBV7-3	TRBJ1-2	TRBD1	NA	TGTGCCAGCAGCTTGCAGGGGGCTAACTATGGCTACACCTTC	CASSLQGANYGYTF
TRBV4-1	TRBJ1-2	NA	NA	TGCGCCAGCAGCCAAGAAAGGGGCAACGGCTACACCTTC	CASSQERGNGYTF
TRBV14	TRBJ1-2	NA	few	TGTGCCAGCAGCCAAGAGGGGCCATTCTATGGCTACACCTTC	CASSQEGPFYGYTF
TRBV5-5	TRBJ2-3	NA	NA	TGTGCCAGCAGCTCGCGCGGGACAGCTGCCGCAGATACGCAGTATTTT	CASSSRGTAAADTQYF
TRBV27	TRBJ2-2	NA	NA	TGTGCCAGCAGTTTAATCCCCAGCACCGGGGAGCTGTTTTTT	CASSLIPSTGELFF
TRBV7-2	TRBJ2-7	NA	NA	TGTGCCAGCAGACGGACAGTCGAGCAGTACTTC	CASRRTVEQYF
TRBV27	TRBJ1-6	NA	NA	TGTGCCAGCAGTTTATCCGCGAATTCACCCCTCCACTTT	CASSLSANSPLHF
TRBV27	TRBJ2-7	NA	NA	TGTGCCAGCAGTTTCCGGGACACAGTCGACGAGCAGTACTTC	CASSFRDTVDEQYF
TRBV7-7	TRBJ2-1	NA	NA	TGTGCTAGCAGCGCCGCCGAGACAGGTGTCAATGAGCAGTTCTTC	CASSAAETGVNEQFF
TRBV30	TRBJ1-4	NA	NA	TGTGCCTGGAGTTACCAGGGCAGGGCTGGGGAAAAACTGTTTTTT	CAWSYQGRAGEKLFF
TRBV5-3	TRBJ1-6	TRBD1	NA	TGTGCCAGAAGCAGGGACAGATTGGAATCTAATTCACCCCTCCACTTT	CARSRDRLESNSPLHF
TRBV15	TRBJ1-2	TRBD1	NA	TGTGCCACCGGAAAGGGACAGGGGGTCGGAGGCTACACCTTC	CATGKGQGVGGYTF
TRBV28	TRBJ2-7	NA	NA	TGTGCCAGCACCCGCGGACGGAGCGGCTACGAGCAGTACTTC	CASTRGRSGYEQYF
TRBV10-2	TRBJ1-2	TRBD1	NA	TGCGCCAGCGAGGGACAGGGCTATGGCTACACCTTC	CASEGQGYGYTF
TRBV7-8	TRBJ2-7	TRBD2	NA	TGTGCCAGCAGCTTAGCGACTAGCGGGGGCCCCTACGAGCAGTACTTC	CASSLATSGGPYEQYF
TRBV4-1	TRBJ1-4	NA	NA	TGCGCCAGCAGCCAAGATCCCGGGAGGCTGTTTTTT	CASSQDPGRLFF
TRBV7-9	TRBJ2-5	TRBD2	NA	TGTGCCAGCAGCCCGGGACTAGGTGGGGAGACCCAGTACTTC	CASSPGLGGETQYF
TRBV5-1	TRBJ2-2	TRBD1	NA	TGCGCCAGCACCCTTGAGACAGGGGGGGACACCGGGGAGCTGTTTTTT	CASTLETGGDTGELFF
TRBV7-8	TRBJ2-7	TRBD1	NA	TGTGCCAGCAGCTTCCTCTGGACAGGGGAGGGCGAGCAGTACTTC	CASSFLWTGEGEQYF
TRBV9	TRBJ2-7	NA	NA	TGTGCCAGCAGCGGTCAGGGCCCCTCCCTCTCCTACGAGCAGTACTTC	CASSGQGPSLSYEQYF
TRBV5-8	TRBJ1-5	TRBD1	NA	TGTGCCAGCAGCATGGGTGGAGGGACAGGGAATCAGCCCCAGCATTTT	CASSMGGGTGNQPQHF
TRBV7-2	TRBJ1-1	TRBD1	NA	TGTGCCAGCAGCTTCGACGACAGGGGAATGAACACTGAAGCTTTCTTT	CASSFDDRGMNTEAFF
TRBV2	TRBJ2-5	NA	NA	TGTGCCAGCAGTGGGACAACCTCAGCGACCCAGTACTTC	CASSGTTSATQYF
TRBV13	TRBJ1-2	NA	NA	TGTGCCAGCAGCTTAGGGGACAGTGTGTCTGAATACACCTTC	CASSLGDSVSEYTF
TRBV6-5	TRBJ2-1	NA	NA	TGTGCCAGCAGTTACTTTCGCGGTTCGGAGCAGTTCTTC	CASSYFRGSEQFF
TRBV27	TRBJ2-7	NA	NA	TGTGCCAGCAGTGGTGGAGCCCCCGAGCAGTACTTC	CASSGGAPEQYF
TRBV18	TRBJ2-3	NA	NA	TGTGCCAGCTCACCACGGAGGGAGGATACGCAGTATTTT	CASSPRREDTQYF
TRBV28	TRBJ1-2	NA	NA	TGTGCCAGCAGTTTGGCAGGAAGCTATGGCTACACCTTC	CASSLAGSYGYTF
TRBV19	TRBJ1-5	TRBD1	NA	TGTGCCAGTGGACAGGATAGCAATCAGCCCCAGCATTTT	CASGQDSNQPQHF